This TCR beta chain was sequenced for a study of CD4 T cells in relation to SARS-CoV-2 and coronaviruses. Broader study findings: Approximately 65% of donors had memory CD4+ clonotypes crossrecognizing SARS-CoV-2 and common cold coronavirus spike.

J gave up 4 bases and V 3 bases, and 4 bases lay outside the gene matches. CDR1 is SGHAT and CDR2 is FQNNGV in the germline V gene. This CDR3 region has 16 residues. Unexposed donor CD4+ T cells date from 2011-2018, before the COVID-19 pandemic. Using immunoSEQ multiplex PCR, the repertoire was profiled, and TCRdb retains in-frame clones only, with some absent. Of about 55,000 clones listed, 86% are singletons. Notes on this clone: What it binds is not known.

The source material was memory CD4+ T cells from PBMCs. The genes are TRBV11-2 and TRBJ2-2, with 11 bases identical to TRBD2. The TCR sequence derives from a human donor in good health. In nucleotides, the CDR3 is TGTGCCAGCAGCTTTACTAGCGGGAGCCCCACCGGGGAGCTGTTTTTT. Protein product: CASSFTSGSPTGELFF.